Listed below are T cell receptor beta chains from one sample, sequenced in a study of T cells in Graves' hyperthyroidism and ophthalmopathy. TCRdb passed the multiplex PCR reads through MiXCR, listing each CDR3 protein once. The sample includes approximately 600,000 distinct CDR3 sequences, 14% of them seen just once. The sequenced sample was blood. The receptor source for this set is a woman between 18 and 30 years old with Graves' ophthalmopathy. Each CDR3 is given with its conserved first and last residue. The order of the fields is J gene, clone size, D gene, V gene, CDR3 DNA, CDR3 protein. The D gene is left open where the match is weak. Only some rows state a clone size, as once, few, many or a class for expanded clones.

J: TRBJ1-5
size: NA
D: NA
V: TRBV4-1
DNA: TGCGCCAGCAGCCAAGATCGGGGGCGCAATCAGCCCCAGCATTTT
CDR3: CASSQDRGRNQPQHF

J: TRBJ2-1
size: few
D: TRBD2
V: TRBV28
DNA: TGTGCCAGCAGTTCCCCTTTTAGCGGGAGCTACAATGAGCAGTTCTTC
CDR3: CASSSPFSGSYNEQFF

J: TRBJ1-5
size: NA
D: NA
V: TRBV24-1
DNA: TGTGCCACCAGCCTTAGCAATCAGCCCCAGCATTTT
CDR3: CATSLSNQPQHF

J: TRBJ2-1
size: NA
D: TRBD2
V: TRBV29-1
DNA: TGCAGCGTTCGAACCGGGACTAGCAGGAGAGGCGGTCTTAACAATGAGCAGTTCTTC
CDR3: CSVRTGTSRRGGLNNEQFF

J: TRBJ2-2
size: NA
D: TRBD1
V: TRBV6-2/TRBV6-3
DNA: TGTGCCAGTCAACCAAAACCCGGGACAGGGGTCACCGGGGAGCTGTTTTTT
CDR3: CASQPKPGTGVTGELFF

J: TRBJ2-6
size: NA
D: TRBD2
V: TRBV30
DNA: TGTGCCTGGAGTGTCCGACGGACTAGCTCTGGGGCCAACGTCCTGACTTTC
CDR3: CAWSVRRTSSGANVLTF

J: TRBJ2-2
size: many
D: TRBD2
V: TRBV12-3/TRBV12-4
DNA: TGTGCCAGCAGTCCTCCCCGGGGGGCCGGGGAGCTGTTTTTT
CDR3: CASSPPRGAGELFF

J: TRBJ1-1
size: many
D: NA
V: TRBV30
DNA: TGTGCCTGGAGGGGGGCAGTAACTGAAGCTTTCTTT
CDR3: CAWRGAVTEAFF

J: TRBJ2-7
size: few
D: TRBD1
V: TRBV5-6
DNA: TGTGCCAGCAGTTGGACAGGGCGCGAGCAGTACTTC
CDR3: CASSWTGREQYF

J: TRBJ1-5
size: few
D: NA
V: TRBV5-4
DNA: TGTGCCAGCAGCTTGGGCCTAATAAGAGATCAGCCCCAGCATTTT
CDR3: CASSLGLIRDQPQHF

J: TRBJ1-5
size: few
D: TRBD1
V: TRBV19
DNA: TGTGCCAGTAGCGGGACAGGGCAGGGAGGGCCCCAGCATTTT
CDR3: CASSGTGQGGPQHF

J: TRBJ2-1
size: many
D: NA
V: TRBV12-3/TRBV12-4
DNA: TGTGCCAGCAGCCCCCGTCACAATGAGCAGTTCTTC
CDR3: CASSPRHNEQFF

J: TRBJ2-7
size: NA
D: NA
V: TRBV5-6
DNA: TGTGCCAGCAGCTTGGACAGGCTATCCTACGAGCAGTACTTC
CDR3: CASSLDRLSYEQYF

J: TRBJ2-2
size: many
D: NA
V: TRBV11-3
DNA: TGTGCCAGCAGCTTAGAAGAGAACACCGGGGAGCTGTTTTTT
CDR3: CASSLEENTGELFF

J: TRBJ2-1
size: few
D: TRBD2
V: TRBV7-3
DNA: TGTGCCAGCAGCTTAACGCCGGGACTAGTGAATGAGCAGTTCTTC
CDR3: CASSLTPGLVNEQFF

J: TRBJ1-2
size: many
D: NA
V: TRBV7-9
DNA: TGTGCCAGCAGCTCCGTCGGGAGCTATGGCTACACCTTC
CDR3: CASSSVGSYGYTF

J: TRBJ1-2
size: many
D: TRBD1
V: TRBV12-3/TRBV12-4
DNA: TGTGCCACCGGGACAGTCTATGGCTACACCTTC
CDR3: CATGTVYGYTF

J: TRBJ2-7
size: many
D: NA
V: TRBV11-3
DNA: TGTGCCAGCTGTCGGGAGCCTTACTACGAGCAGTACTTC
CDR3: CASCREPYYEQYF

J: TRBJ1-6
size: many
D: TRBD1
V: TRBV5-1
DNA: TGCGCCAGCAGCCGGACAGGGGAGGATAATTCACCCCTCCACTTT
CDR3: CASSRTGEDNSPLHF

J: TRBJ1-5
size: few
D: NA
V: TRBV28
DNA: TGTGCCAGCAGCCCTCGGGACCTCCGGAAGGATCAGCCCCAGCATTTT
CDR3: CASSPRDLRKDQPQHF

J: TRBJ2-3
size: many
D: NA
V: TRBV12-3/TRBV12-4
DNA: TGTGCCAGCTCCCGTGAGGGGGATACGCAGTATTTT
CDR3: CASSREGDTQYF

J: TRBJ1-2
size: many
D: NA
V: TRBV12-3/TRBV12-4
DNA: TGTGCCAGCAGTTTAAGGCCGGGAGCGGACTATGGCTACACCTTC
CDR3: CASSLRPGADYGYTF

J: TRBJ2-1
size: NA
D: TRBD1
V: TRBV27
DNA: TGTGCCAGCAGGACAGGGTCCGGATTTGAGCAGTTCTTC
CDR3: CASRTGSGFEQFF

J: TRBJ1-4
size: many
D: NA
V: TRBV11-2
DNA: TGTGCCAGCAGCCTGAGACAAGCTCGGGGAGAAAAACTGTTTTTT
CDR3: CASSLRQARGEKLFF